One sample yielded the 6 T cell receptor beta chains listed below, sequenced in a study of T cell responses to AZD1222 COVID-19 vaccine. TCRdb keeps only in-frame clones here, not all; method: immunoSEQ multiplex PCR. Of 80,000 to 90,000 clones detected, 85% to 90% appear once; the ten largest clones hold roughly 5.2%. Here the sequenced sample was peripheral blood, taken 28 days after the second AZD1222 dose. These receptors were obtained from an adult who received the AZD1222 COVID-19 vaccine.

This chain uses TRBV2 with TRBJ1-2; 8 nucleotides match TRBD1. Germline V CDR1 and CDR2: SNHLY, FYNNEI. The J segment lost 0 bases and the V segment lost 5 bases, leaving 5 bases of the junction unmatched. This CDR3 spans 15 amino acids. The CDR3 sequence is CASSRDRTPNYGYTF. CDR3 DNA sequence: TGTGCCAGCAGTAGGGACAGGACCCCTAACTATGGCTACACCTTC.

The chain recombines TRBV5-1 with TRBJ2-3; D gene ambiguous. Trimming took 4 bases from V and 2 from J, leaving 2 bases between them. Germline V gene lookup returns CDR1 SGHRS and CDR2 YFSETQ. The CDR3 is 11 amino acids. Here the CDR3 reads CASSITDTQYF. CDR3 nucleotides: TGCGCCAGCAGCATCACAGATACGCAGTATTTT. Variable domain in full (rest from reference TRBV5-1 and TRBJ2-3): KAGVTQTPRYLIKTRGQQVTLSCSPISGHRSVSWYQQTPGQGLQFLFEYFSETQRNKGNFPGRFSGRQFSNSRSEMNVSTLELGDSALYLCASSITDTQYFGPGTRLTVL.

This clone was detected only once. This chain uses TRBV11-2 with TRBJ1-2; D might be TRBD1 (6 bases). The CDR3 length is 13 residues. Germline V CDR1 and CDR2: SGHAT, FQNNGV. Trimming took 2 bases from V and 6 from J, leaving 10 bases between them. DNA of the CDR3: TGTGCCAGCAGCTTACAGGGGAGTGATGGCTACACCTTC. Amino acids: CASSLQGSDGYTF.

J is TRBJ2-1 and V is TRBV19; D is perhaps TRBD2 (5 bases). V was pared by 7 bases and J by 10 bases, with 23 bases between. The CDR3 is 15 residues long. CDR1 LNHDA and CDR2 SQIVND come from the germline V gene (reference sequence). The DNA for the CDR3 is TGTGCCAGTAATTATGTCCAGGCCCCCGGGGAGGAGCAGTTCTTC. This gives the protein CASNYVQAPGEEQFF.

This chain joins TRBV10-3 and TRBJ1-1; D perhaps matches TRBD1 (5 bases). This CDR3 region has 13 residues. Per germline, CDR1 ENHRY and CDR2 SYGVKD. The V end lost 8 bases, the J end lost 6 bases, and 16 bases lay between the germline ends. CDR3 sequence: CAIRKGLGPEAFF. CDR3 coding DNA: TGTGCCATCCGTAAGGGACTGGGGCCTGAAGCTTTCTTT.

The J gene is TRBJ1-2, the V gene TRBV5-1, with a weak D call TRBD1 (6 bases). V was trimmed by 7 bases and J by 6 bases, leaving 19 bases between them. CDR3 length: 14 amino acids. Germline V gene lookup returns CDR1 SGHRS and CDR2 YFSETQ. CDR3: CASARQEGEDGYTF. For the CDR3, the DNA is TGCGCCAGCGCCCGACAGGAGGGAGAGGATGGCTACACCTTC.